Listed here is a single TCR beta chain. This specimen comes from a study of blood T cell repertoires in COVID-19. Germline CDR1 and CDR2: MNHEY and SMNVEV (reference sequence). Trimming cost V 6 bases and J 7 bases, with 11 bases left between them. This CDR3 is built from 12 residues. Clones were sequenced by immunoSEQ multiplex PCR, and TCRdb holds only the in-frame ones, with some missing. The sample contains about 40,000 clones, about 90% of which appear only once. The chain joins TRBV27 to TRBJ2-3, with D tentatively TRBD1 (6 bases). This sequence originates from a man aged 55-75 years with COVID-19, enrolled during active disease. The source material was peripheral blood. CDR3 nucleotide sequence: TGTGCCAGCAGCCCACAGGGAAATACGCAGTATTTT. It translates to CASSPQGNTQYF.